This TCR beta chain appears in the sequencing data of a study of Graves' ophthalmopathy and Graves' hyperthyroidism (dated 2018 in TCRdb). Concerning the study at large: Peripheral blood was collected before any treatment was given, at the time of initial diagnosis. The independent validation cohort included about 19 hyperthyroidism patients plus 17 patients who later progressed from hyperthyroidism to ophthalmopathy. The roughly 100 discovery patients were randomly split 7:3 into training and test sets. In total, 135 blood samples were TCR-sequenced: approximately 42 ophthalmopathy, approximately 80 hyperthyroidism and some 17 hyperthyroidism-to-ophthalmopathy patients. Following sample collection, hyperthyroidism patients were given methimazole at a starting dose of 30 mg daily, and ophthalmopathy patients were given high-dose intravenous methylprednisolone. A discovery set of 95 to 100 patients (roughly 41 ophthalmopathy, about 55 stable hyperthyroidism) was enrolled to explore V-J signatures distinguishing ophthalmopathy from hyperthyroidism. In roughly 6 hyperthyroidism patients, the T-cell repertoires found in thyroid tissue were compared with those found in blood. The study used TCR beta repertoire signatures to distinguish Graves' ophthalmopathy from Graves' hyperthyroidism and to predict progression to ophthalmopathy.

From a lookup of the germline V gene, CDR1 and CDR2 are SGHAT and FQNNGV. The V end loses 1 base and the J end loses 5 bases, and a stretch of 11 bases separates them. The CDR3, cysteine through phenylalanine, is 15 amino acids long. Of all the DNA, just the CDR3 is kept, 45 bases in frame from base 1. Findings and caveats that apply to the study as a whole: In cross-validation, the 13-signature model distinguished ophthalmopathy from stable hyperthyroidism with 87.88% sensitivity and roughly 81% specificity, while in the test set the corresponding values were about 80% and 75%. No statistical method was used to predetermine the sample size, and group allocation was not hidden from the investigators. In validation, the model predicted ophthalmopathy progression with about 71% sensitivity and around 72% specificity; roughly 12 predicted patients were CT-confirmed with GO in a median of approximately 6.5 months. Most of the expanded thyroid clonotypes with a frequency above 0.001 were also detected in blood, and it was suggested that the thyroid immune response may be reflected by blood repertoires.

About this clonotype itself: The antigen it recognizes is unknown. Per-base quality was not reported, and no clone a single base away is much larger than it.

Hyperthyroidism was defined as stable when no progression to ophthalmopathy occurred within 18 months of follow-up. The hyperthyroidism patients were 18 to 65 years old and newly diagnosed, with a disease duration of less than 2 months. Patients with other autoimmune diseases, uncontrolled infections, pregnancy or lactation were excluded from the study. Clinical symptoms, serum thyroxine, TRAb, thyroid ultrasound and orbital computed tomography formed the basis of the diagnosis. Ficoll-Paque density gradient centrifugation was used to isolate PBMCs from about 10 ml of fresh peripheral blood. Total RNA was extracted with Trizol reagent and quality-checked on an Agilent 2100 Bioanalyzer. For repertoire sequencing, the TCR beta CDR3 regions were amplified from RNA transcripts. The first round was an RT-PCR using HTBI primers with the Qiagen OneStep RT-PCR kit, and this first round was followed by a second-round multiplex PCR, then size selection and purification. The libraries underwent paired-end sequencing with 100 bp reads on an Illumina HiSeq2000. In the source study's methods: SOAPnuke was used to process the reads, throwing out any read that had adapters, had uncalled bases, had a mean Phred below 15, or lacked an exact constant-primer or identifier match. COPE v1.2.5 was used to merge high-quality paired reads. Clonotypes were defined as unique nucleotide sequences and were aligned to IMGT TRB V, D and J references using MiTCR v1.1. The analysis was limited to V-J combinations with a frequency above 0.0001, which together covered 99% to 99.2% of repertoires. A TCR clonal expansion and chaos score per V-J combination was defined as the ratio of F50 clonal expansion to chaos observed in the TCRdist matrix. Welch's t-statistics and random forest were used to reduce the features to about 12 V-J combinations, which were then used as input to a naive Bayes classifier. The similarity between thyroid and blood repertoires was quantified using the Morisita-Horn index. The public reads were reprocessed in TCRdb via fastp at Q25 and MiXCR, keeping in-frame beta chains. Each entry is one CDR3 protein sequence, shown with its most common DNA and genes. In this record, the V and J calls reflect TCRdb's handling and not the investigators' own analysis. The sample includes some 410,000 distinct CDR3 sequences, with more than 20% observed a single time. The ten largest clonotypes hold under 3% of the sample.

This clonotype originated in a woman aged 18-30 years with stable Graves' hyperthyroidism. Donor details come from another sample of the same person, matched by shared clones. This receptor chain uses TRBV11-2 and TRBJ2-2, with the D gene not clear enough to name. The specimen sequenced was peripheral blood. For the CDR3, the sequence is CASSLAAPFTGELFF. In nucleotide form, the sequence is TGTGCCAGCAGCTTAGCAGCGCCCTTTACCGGGGAGCTGTTTTTT.